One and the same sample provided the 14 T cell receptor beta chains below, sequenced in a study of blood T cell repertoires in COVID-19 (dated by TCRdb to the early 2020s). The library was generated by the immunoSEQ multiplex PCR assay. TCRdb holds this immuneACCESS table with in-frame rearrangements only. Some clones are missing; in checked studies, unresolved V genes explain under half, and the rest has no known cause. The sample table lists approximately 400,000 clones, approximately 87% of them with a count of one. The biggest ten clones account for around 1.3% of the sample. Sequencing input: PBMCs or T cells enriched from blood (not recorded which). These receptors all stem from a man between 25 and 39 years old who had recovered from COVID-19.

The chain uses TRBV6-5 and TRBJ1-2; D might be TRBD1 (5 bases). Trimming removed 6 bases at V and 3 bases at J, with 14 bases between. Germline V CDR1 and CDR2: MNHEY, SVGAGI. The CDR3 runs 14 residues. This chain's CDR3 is CASSSRADYYGYTF. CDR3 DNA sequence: TGTGCCAGCAGCAGCAGGGCGGATTACTATGGCTACACCTTC.

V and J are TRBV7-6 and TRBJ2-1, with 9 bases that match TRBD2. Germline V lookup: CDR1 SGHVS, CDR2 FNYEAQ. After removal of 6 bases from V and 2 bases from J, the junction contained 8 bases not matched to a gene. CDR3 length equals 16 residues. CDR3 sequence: CASSGLAGEAYNEQFF. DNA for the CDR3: TGTGCCAGCAGTGGATTAGCGGGGGAAGCCTACAATGAGCAGTTCTTC.

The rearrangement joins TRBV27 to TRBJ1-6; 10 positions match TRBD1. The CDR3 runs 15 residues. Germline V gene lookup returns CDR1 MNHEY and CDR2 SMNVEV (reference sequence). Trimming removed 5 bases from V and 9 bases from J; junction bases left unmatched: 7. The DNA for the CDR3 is TGTGCCAGCAGTCCGCTCGGACAGGGGGGTTCACCCCTCCACTTT. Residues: CASSPLGQGGSPLHF.

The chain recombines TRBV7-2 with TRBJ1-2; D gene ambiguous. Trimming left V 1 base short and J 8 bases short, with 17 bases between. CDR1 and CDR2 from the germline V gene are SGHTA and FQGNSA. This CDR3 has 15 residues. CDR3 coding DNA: TGTGCCAGCAGCTTAGGTGGAGTAGTGGTCCTAGGCTACACCTTC. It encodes CASSLGGVVVLGYTF.

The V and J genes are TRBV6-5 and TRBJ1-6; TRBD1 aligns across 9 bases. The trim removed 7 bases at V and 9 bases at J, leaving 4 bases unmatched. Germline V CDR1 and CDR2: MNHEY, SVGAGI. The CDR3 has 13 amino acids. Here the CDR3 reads CASKGQGSSPLHF. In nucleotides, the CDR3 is TGTGCCAGCAAGGGACAGGGAAGTTCACCCCTCCACTTT.

The CDR3 coding sequence is TGTGCCAGCAGTGCAACAGGGGGGACTGAAGCTTTCTTT. Translating gives CASSATGGTEAFF. This chain uses TRBV25-1 with TRBJ1-1; 8 bases align to TRBD1. The CDR3 covers 13 residues. Unmatched junction bases numbered 3, after V lost 4 bases and J lost 5 bases. CDR1 is MGHDK and CDR2 is SYGVNS in the germline V gene.

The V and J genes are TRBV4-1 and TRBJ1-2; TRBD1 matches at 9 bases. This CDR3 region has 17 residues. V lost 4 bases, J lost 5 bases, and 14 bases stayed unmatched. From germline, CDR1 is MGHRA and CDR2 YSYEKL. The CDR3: CASSPGQGSFLRYGYTF. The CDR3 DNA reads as TGCGCCAGCAGCCCCGGACAGGGGAGTTTTCTACGATATGGCTACACCTTC.

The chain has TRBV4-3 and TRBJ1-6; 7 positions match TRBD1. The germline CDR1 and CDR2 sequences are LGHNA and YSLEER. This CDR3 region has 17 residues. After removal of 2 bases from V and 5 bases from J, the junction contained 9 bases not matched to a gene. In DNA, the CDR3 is TGCGCCAGCAGCCAACGTCAACAGGGGTCAAATAATTCACCCCTCCACTTT. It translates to CASSQRQQGSNNSPLHF.

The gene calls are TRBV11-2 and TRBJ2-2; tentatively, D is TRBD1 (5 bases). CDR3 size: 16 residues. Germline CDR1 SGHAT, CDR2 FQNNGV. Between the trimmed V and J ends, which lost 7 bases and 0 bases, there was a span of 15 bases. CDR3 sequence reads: CASKRLVGANTGELFF. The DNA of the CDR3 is TGTGCCAGCAAACGTCTGGTAGGGGCGAACACCGGGGAGCTGTTTTTT.

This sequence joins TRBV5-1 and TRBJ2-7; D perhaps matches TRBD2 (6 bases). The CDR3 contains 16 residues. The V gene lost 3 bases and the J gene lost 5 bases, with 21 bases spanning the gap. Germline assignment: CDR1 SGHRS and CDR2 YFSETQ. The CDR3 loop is CASSSGVSEFFDEQYF. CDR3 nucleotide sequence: TGCGCCAGCAGCTCGGGGGTTTCAGAGTTCTTCGACGAGCAGTACTTC.

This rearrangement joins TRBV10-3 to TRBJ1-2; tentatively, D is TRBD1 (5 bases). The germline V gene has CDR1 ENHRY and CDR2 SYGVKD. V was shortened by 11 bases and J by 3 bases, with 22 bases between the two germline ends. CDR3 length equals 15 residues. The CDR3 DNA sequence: TGTGCCGTAAGGATCGAAGGGGTCCTGGACTATGGCTACACCTTC. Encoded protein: CAVRIEGVLDYGYTF.

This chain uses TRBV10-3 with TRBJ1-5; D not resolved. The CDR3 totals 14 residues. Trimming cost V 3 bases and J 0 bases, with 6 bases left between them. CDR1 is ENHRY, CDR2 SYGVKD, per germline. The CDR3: CAISDRYSNQPQHF. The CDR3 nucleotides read TGTGCCATCAGTGACAGATATAGCAATCAGCCCCAGCATTTT.

In nucleotides, the CDR3 is TGTGCCAGCAGTCTACCGGGACAGGGAGGCTATGGCTACACCTTC. This sequence encodes CASSLPGQGGYGYTF. The J gene is TRBJ1-2, the V gene TRBV5-5; 9 bases are a match to TRBD1. CDR3 length: 15 amino acids. The J segment lost 4 bases and the V segment lost 5 bases, leaving 9 bases of the junction unmatched. The V gene's germline CDR1 is SGHKS and CDR2 YYEKEE (reference sequence).

In DNA, the CDR3 is TGTGCCAGCAGCTACGAAGGGACAGGCCGTCTGGCCTATGGCTACACCTTC. Translated: CASSYEGTGRLAYGYTF. J is TRBJ1-2 and V is TRBV9, with TRBD1 identical over 8 bases. Germline V gives CDR1 SGDLS, CDR2 YYNGEE. Trimming at V came to 4 bases and at J to 4 bases, leaving 15 bases not matched to a gene. CDR3 length equals 17 residues.